Given below is one T cell receptor beta chain in context. The antigen it binds to is not known. Base qualities are not provided; no much larger clone lies one nucleotide away. The CDR3 sequence holds 17 residues, the cysteine and phenylalanine included. Only CDR3 DNA is held: 51 bases, read in frame from base 1. CDR1 SEHNR and CDR2 FQNEAQ are derived from the germline V gene (reference sequence). V is trimmed back by 2 bases and J by 2 bases, and the junction contains 11 bases that no gene match accounts for. The sample comes from a study of cytomegalovirus exposure and HLA in healthy donors (dated by TCRdb to about 2017). Turning to the overall study: The approximately 710 repertoires of the first cohort and the approximately 110 validation repertoires were produced on the same platform, according to a later analysis. The study aimed to test whether cataloging public T cell receptors could reveal signatures of past pathogen exposure. Along with the approximately 700-subject first cohort, a separate validation cohort of over a hundred different subjects was used. To predict cytomegalovirus infection status, the study brought together high-throughput TCR immunosequencing, statistical association of individual TCRs with disease status, and machine learning. Study-wide conclusions, independent of this receptor: Of the cluster scores, roughly 93% were above 0 in a later analysis, which found that TCRs clustered in the first cohort also tended to co-occur in the 95 to 150 validation repertoires. The classifier was reported to diagnose cytomegalovirus status with high specificity and sensitivity in both the original and validation cohorts. The validation cohort had no HLA typing available for a later analysis, so co-occurrence within that cohort was assessed over all 120 or so repertoires. The authors suggested that the approach could potentially be generalized to other disease states and immunological phenotypes. In vitro tests confirmed that a few of the cytomegalovirus-associated TCR beta chains recognize cytomegalovirus antigens. Across donors, most TCR sequences were observed very rarely, whereas some public TCRs were present in many individuals. The study gave a list of 150 to 200 TCR beta chains associated with cytomegalovirus.

Receptor amplification or capture employed the immunoSEQ multiplex PCR assay. The paper's processing steps were these. A statistical classification framework was built for diagnosing cytomegalovirus status from the catalog of TCR beta chain sequences. TCRdb obtained this table from immuneACCESS and retained in-frame rearrangements with V and J assigned. These tables miss some clones; where compared with another copy, unresolved V genes account for less than half of the shortfall, and the remainder is unexplained. That table supplies the V and J calls and clone size; D and trimming were determined from the DNA. In this sample the table shows around 60,000 clones, roughly 94% of which occur a single time. The top ten clonotypes cover around 4.5% of the sample. Donors formed part of the validation cohort, which comprised about 130 subjects and was distinct from the first cohort of 666 subjects.

This sequence originates from a man aged 18 to 35 in good health and CMV-seropositive. Recombination linked TRBV7-9 to TRBJ1-1; TRBD1 matches 7 bases in the middle. Sequenced input: PBMCs. The sequence in DNA is TGTGCCAGCAGCTTATCGGGACAGTTAGACCTAAACACTGAAGCTTTCTTT. It is translated as CASSLSGQLDLNTEAFF.